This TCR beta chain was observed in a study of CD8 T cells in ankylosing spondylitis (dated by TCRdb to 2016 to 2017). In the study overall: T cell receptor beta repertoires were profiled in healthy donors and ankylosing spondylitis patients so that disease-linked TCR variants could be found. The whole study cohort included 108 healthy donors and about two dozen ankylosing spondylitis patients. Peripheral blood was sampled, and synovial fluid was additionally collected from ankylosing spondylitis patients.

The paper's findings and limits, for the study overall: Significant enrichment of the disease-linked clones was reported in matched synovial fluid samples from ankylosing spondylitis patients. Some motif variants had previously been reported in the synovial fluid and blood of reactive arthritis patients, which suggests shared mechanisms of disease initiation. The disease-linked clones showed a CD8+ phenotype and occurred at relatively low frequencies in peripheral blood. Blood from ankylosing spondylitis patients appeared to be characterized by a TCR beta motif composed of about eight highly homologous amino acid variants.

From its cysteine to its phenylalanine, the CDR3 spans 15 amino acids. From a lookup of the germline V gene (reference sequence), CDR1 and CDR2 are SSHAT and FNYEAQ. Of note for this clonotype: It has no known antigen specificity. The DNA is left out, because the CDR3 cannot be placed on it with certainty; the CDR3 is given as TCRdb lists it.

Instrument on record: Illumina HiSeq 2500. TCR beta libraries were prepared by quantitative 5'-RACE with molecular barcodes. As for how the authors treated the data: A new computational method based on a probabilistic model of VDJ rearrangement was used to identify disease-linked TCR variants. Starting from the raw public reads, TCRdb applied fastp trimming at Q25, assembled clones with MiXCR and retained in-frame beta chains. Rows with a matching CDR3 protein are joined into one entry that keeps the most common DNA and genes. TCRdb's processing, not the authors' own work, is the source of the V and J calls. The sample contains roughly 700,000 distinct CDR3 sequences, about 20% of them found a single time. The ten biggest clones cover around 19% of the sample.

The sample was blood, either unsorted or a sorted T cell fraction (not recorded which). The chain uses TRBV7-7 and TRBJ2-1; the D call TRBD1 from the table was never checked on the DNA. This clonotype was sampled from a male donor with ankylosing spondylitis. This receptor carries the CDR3 CASSLGFGPGGGQFF.